These T cell receptor beta chains were read from a single sample in a study of blood T cell repertoires in COVID-19. This table comes from immunoSEQ multiplex PCR, and its TCRdb copy is limited to in-frame clones, with some not included. The sample records 140,000 to 150,000 clones, 84% being singletons. The sample comprised peripheral blood. These receptors were taken from a man aged 25-45 years with COVID-19, enrolled during active disease. Each CDR3 is given with its conserved first and last residue. A D gene is named only where the DNA matches it firmly. Clone size is shown for a subset of rows, as once, few, many or a class of expanded clone.

v_gene	j_gene	d_gene	abundance	CDR3aa	CDR3nt
TRBV19	TRBJ2-1	NA	NA	CASSIVTGSSSYNEQFF	TGTGCCAGTAGTATAGTGACGGGGTCGAGCTCCTACAATGAGCAGTTCTTC
TRBV6-5	TRBJ2-5	NA	NA	CASYNSGETQYF	TGTGCCAGCTATAACAGCGGGGAGACCCAGTACTTC
TRBV3-1/TRBV3-2	TRBJ2-7	TRBD1	NA	CASSRAGTGTYEQYF	TGTGCCAGCAGTCGGGCCGGGACAGGTACCTACGAGCAGTACTTC
TRBV13	TRBJ2-7	TRBD1	NA	CASSWRSGTGAYEQYF	TGTGCCAGCAGCTGGAGATCCGGGACAGGGGCCTACGAGCAGTACTTC
TRBV19	TRBJ1-2	NA	NA	CASSIGTLYGYTF	TGTGCCAGTAGTATAGGGACTCTCTATGGCTACACCTTC
TRBV28	TRBJ2-1	TRBD2	NA	CAVLSFEAGGRIFF	TGTGCCGTATTGTCTTTTGAGGCGGGAGGGCGAATCTTCTTC
TRBV29-1	TRBJ1-1	NA	NA	CSADPSLNTEAFF	TGCAGCGCTGACCCCTCTTTGAACACTGAAGCTTTCTTT
TRBV2	TRBJ1-5	NA	NA	CASSPRGQAQHF	TGTGCCAGCAGCCCCAGGGGTCAGGCCCAGCATTTT
TRBV6-5	TRBJ2-1	TRBD2	NA	CASSLAAYNEQFF	TGTGCCAGCAGTCTAGCGGCTTACAATGAGCAGTTCTTC
TRBV19	TRBJ2-7	NA	once	CAVSPGVTYEQYF	TGTGCCGTATCCCCCGGGGTCACCTACGAGCAGTACTTC
TRBV28	TRBJ2-7	NA	NA	CASSFRVMGEQYF	TGTGCCAGCAGTTTCAGGGTTATGGGGGAGCAGTACTTC
TRBV29-1	TRBJ2-7	NA	NA	CSVEVGETGYEQYF	TGCAGCGTTGAGGTCGGGGAGACCGGGTACGAGCAGTACTTC
TRBV13	TRBJ2-7	TRBD2	NA	CASSTWTSGRAYEQYF	TGTGCCAGCAGCACCTGGACTAGCGGGAGGGCGTACGAGCAGTACTTC
TRBV7-9	TRBJ2-2	TRBD2	NA	CASSLLAGANTGELFF	TGTGCCAGCAGCCTCCTAGCGGGAGCGAACACCGGGGAGCTGTTTTTT
TRBV5-4	TRBJ2-7	TRBD2	NA	CASSLGTSGGEQYF	TGTGCCAGCAGCTTGGGGACTAGTGGGGGGGAGCAGTACTTC
TRBV3-1/TRBV3-2	TRBJ2-7	NA	NA	CASSQTLAGEQYF	TGTGCCAGCAGCCAAACACTAGCTGGGGAGCAGTACTTC
TRBV11-2	TRBJ2-3	TRBD2	once	CASSLLAANTDTQYF	TGTGCCAGCAGCTTACTAGCGGCCAACACAGATACGCAGTATTTT
TRBV4-1	TRBJ1-5	NA	NA	CASSQVPGKPQHF	TGCGCCAGCAGCCAGGTTCCGGGAAAGCCCCAGCATTTT
TRBV19	TRBJ2-7	NA	NA	CASSIESGSYEQYF	TGTGCCAGTAGTATTGAGTCAGGATCCTACGAGCAGTACTTC
TRBV28	TRBJ1-1	TRBD1	NA	CASSQFTGTVNTEAFF	TGTGCCAGCAGCCAGTTTACCGGGACAGTGAACACTGAAGCTTTCTTT
TRBV5-1	TRBJ1-6	TRBD1	few	CASSTGTDNSPLHF	TGCGCCAGCAGCACCGGGACAGATAATTCACCCCTCCACTTT
TRBV7-8	TRBJ2-1	TRBD2	NA	CASSPGGTSGRNEQFF	TGTGCCAGCAGCCCCGGAGGGACTAGCGGGAGAAATGAGCAGTTCTTC
TRBV25-1	TRBJ1-2	NA	few	CASQGGYGYTF	TGTGCCTCCCAAGGGGGCTATGGCTACACCTTC
TRBV30	TRBJ1-2	NA	NA	CAWSVALTYGYTF	TGTGCCTGGAGTGTTGCGTTAACCTATGGCTACACCTTC
TRBV10-1	TRBJ2-5	NA	NA	CASPGETQYF	TGCGCCTCCCCCGGGGAGACCCAGTACTTC
TRBV4-1	TRBJ2-7	NA	NA	CASSQEGGLDEQYF	TGCGCCAGCAGCCAAGAGGGGGGACTCGACGAGCAGTACTTC
TRBV5-1	TRBJ1-6	TRBD1	NA	CASSLRQGLSDSPLHF	TGCGCCAGCAGCCTGAGACAGGGCCTTTCGGATTCACCCCTCCACTTT
TRBV5-1	TRBJ1-1	TRBD1	NA	CASGPGTGIGMNTEAFF	TGCGCCAGCGGTCCCGGGACAGGGATAGGCATGAACACTGAAGCTTTCTTT
TRBV19	TRBJ1-4	NA	NA	CASRTGDIATNEKLFF	TGTGCCAGTAGAACAGGTGACATAGCAACTAATGAAAAACTGTTTTTT
TRBV9	TRBJ2-5	TRBD2	NA	CASSVDSGMETQYF	TGTGCCAGCAGCGTAGACAGCGGGATGGAGACCCAGTACTTC
TRBV27	TRBJ1-6	TRBD1	NA	CASSLLAGGKGSPLHF	TGTGCCAGCAGTTTATTGGCAGGGGGTAAGGGGTCACCCCTCCACTTT
TRBV7-2	TRBJ1-2	NA	once	CATIAGIYGYTF	TGTGCCACAATTGCCGGGATCTATGGCTACACCTTC
TRBV2	TRBJ1-1	NA	NA	CASSDGPVYEAFF	TGTGCCAGCAGTGATGGGCCGGTGTATGAAGCTTTCTTT
TRBV18	TRBJ1-4	NA	NA	CASSEQGWGEKLFF	TGTGCCAGCTCAGAACAGGGTTGGGGAGAAAAACTGTTTTTT
TRBV30	TRBJ1-3	NA	NA	CAWSSRLSNPTNTIYF	TGTGCCTGGAGTTCGCGACTCTCCAACCCCACAAACACCATATATTTT
TRBV10-1	TRBJ2-1	TRBD2	NA	CARTQREFSNEQFF	TGCGCCAGGACTCAGCGGGAGTTTAGCAATGAGCAGTTCTTC
TRBV11-1	TRBJ1-1	NA	few	CASSPAGENTEAFF	TGTGCCAGCAGTCCGGCGGGAGAAAACACTGAAGCTTTCTTT
TRBV30	TRBJ2-2	TRBD2	NA	CAWSVGFSGKLRELFF	TGTGCCTGGAGTGTAGGGTTTAGCGGGAAGCTACGGGAGCTGTTTTTT
TRBV24-1	TRBJ1-4	TRBD1	many	CATSDFHRDSTNEKLFF	TGTGCCACCAGTGATTTCCACCGGGACAGCACTAATGAAAAACTGTTTTTT
TRBV5-8	TRBJ2-1	TRBD2	NA	CASSPGTSGGNEQFF	TGTGCCAGCAGCCCGGGGACTAGCGGGGGGAATGAGCAGTTCTTC
TRBV6-1	TRBJ1-1	NA	once	CASSERDRGGTEAFF	TGTGCCAGCAGTGAGAGAGACAGAGGAGGGACTGAAGCTTTCTTT
TRBV28	TRBJ2-3	NA	NA	CASSLPATNTDTQYF	TGTGCCAGCAGTCTCCCCGCTACGAACACAGATACGCAGTATTTT
TRBV19	TRBJ2-7	NA	NA	CASSMGELYEQYF	TGTGCCAGTAGTATGGGAGAACTCTACGAGCAGTACTTC
TRBV7-2	TRBJ1-1	NA	NA	CASRGEGPGTEAFF	TGTGCCAGCAGGGGGGAGGGCCCGGGCACTGAAGCTTTCTTT
TRBV5-1	TRBJ2-2	NA	few	CASRRGQNTGELFF	TGCGCCAGCAGAAGGGGACAGAACACCGGGGAGCTGTTTTTT